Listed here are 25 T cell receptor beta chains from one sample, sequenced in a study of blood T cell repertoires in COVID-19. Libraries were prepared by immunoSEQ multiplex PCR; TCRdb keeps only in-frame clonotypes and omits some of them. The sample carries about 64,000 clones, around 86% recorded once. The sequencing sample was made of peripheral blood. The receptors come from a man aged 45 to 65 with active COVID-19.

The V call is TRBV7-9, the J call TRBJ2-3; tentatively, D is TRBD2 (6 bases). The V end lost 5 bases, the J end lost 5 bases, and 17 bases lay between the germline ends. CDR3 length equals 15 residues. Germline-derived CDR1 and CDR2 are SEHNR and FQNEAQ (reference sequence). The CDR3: CASSPRLGDRDTQYF. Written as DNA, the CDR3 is TGTGCCAGCAGCCCTCGACTAGGGGACCGAGATACGCAGTATTTT.

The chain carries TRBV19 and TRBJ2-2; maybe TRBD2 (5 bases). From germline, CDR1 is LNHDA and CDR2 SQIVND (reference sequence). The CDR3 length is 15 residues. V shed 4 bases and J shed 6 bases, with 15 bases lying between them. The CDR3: CASSRGRNGAGELFF. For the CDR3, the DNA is TGTGCCAGTAGTAGAGGCCGGAACGGGGCCGGGGAGCTGTTTTTT.

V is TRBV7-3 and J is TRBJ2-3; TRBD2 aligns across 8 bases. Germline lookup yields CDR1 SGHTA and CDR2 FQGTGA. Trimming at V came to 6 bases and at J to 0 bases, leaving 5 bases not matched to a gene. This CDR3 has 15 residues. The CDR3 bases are TGTGCCAGCAGTCCTAGCGGGTTAAGCACAGATACGCAGTATTTT. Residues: CASSPSGLSTDTQYF. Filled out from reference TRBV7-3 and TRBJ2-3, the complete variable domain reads GAGVSQTPSNKVTEKGKYVELRCDPISGHTALYWYRQSLGQGPEFLIYFQGTGAADDSGLPNDRFFAVRPEGSVSTLKIQRTERGDSAVYLCASSPSGLSTDTQYFGPGTRLTVL.

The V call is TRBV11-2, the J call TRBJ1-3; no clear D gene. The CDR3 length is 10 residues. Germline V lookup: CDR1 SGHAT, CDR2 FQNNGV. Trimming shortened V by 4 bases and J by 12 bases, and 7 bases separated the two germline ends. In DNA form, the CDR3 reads TGTGCCAGCAGCTATACCAGCATATATTTT. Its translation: CASSYTSIYF.

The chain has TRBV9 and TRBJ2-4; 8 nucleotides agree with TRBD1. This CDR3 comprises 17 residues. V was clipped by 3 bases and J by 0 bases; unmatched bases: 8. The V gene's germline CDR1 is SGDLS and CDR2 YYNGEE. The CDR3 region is CASSGNDRGLAKNIQYF. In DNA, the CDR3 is TGTGCCAGCAGCGGGAACGACAGGGGACTAGCCAAAAACATTCAGTACTTC. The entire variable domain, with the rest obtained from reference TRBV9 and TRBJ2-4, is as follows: DSGVTQTPKHLITATGQRVTLRCSPRSGDLSVYWYQQSLDQGLQFLIQYYNGEERAKGNILERFSAQQFPDLHSELNLSSLELGDSALYFCASSGNDRGLAKNIQYFGAGTRLSVL.

This chain's CDR3 is CASSFPSGGAGDTQYF. Written as DNA, the CDR3 is TGTGCCAGCAGCTTCCCTAGCGGGGGGGCCGGAGATACGCAGTATTTT. The chain is built from TRBV7-2 and TRBJ2-3; TRBD2 agrees at 12 bases. Germline V gene data show CDR1 as SGHTA and CDR2 as FQGNSA. There are 16 residues in the CDR3. V shed 3 bases, J shed 5 bases, and the junction held 6 bases outside the gene matches. The full variable domain, rest sourced from reference TRBV7-2 and TRBJ2-3, is GAGVSQSPSNKVTEKGKDVELRCDPISGHTALYWYRQSLGQGLEFLIYFQGNSAPDKSGLPSDRFSAERTGGSVSTLTIQRTQQEDSAVYLCASSFPSGGAGDTQYFGPGTRLTVL.

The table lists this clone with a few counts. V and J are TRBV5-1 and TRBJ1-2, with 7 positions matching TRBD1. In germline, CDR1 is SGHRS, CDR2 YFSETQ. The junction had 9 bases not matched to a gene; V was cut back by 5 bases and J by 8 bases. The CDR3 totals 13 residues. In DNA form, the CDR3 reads TGCGCCAGCAGGATGACAGGGCCTAGAGGCTACACCTTC. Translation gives CASRMTGPRGYTF.

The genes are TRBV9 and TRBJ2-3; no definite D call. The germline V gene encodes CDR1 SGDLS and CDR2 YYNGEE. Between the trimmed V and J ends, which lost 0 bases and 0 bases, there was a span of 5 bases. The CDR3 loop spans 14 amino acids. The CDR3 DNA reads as TGTGCCAGCAGCGTAGCTCCCAGCACAGATACGCAGTATTTT. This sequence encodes CASSVAPSTDTQYF. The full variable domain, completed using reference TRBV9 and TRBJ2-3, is DSGVTQTPKHLITATGQRVTLRCSPRSGDLSVYWYQQSLDQGLQFLIQYYNGEERAKGNILERFSAQQFPDLHSELNLSSLELGDSALYFCASSVAPSTDTQYFGPGTRLTVL.

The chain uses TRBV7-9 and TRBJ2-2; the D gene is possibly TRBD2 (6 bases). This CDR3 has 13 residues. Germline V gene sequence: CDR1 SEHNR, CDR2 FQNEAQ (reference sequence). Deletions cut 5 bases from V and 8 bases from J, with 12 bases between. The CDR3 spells CASSRGLVGELFF. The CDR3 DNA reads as TGTGCCAGCAGCAGGGGACTGGTGGGGGAGCTGTTTTTT.

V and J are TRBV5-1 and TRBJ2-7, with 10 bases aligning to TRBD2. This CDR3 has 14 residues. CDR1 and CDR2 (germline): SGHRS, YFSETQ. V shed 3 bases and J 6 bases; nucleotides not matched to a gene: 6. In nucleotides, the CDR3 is TGCGCCAGCAGCTGGAGCGGGGGGGCCTCCGAGCAGTACTTC. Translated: CASSWSGGASEQYF.

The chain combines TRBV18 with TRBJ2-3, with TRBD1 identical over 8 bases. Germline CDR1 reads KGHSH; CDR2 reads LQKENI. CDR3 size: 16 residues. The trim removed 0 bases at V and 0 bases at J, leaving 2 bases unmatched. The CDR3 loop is CASSPPQGASTDTQYF. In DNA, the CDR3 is TGTGCCAGCTCACCACCTCAGGGGGCGAGCACAGATACGCAGTATTTT.

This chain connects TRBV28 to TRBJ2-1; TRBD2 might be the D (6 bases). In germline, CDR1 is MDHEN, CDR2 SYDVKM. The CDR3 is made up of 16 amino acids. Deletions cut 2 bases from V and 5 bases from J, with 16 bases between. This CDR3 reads CASSLALVAVDNEQFF. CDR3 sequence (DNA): TGTGCCAGCAGTTTAGCTTTGGTAGCGGTGGACAATGAGCAGTTCTTC. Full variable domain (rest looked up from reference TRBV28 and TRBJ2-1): DVKVTQSSRYLVKRTGEKVFLECVQDMDHENMFWYRQDPGLGLRLIYFSYDVKMKEKGDIPEGYSVSREKKERFSLILESASTNQTSMYLCASSLALVAVDNEQFFGPGTRLTVL.

The CDR3 DNA reads as TGTGCCAGCAGGCCCGGGACAGGTGTTATCACTGAAGCTTTCTTT. This encodes CASRPGTGVITEAFF. The V and J genes are TRBV25-1 and TRBJ1-1, with 8 bases matching TRBD1. The CDR3 totals 15 residues. CDR1 is MGHDK, CDR2 SYGVNS, per germline. The V gene end was trimmed by 6 bases and the J gene end by 4 bases; junction bases not matched to a gene: 10.

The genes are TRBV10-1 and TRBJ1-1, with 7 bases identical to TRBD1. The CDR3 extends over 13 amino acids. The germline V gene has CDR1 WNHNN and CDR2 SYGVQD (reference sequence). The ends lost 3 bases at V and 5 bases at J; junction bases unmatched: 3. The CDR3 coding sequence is TGCGCCAGCAGTGAAGTGGGACAGACTGAAGCTTTCTTT. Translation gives CASSEVGQTEAFF.

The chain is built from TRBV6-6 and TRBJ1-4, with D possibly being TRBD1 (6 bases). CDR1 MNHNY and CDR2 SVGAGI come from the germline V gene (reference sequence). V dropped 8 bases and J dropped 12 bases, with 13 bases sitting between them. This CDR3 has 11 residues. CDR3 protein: CASWGQGQLFF. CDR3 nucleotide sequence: TGTGCCAGCTGGGGGCAGGGACAACTGTTTTTT.

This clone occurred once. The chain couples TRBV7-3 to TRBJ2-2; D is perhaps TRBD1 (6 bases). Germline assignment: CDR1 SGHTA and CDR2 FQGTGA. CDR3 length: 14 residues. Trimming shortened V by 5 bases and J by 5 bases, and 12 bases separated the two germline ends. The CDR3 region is CASSADSRTGELFF. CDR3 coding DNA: TGTGCCAGCAGCGCGGACAGCCGAACCGGGGAGCTGTTTTTT.

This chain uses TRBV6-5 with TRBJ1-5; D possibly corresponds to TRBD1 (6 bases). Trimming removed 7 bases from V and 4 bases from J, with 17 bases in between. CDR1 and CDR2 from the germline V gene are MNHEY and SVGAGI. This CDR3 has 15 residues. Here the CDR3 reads CASNLVGTQNQPQHF. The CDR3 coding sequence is TGTGCCAGCAATTTAGTGGGGACACAAAATCAGCCCCAGCATTTT.

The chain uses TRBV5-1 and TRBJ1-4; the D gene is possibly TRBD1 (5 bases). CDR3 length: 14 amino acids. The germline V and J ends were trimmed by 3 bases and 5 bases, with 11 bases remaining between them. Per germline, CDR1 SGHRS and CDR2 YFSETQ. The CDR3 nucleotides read TGCGCCAGCAGCTCCAGGGATCCGAATGAAAAACTGTTTTTT. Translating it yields CASSSRDPNEKLFF.

This CDR3 reads CATSRPGGDRGQPQHF. CDR3 nucleotides: TGTGCCACCAGCAGGCCGGGTGGAGACAGGGGTCAGCCCCAGCATTTT. The rearrangement uses TRBV15 and TRBJ1-5; TRBD1 aligns across 8 bases. CDR3 length: 16 residues. Trimming at V came to 3 bases and at J to 6 bases, leaving 10 bases not matched to a gene. Germline CDR1 reads LNHNV; CDR2 reads YYDKDF (reference sequence).

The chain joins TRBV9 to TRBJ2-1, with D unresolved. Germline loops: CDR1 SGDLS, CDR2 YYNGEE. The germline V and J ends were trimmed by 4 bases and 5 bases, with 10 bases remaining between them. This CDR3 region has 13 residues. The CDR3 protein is CASSSVRNNEQFF. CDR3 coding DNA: TGTGCCAGCAGCTCCGTCAGAAACAATGAGCAGTTCTTC.

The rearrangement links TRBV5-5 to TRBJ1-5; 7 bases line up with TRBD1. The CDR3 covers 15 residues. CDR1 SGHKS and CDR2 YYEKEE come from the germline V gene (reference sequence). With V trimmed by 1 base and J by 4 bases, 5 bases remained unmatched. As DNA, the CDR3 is TGTGCCAGCAGCTTGACGGGGACAGCTAATCAGCCCCAGCATTTT. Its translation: CASSLTGTANQPQHF.

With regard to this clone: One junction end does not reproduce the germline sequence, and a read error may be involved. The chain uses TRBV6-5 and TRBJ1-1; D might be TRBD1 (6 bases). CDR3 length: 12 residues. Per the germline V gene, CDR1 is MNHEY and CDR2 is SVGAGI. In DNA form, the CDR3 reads TGTGCCAGCAGTTACGGTACAGGGAATACTCTATTT. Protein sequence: CASSYGTGNTLF.

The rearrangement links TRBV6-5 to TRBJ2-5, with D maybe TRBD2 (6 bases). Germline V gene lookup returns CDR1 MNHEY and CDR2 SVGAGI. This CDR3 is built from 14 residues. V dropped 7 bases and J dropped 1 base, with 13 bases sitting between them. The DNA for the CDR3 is TGTGCCAGCACCCGGGGGAGCGGCCAAGAGACCCAGTACTTC. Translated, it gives CASTRGSGQETQYF.

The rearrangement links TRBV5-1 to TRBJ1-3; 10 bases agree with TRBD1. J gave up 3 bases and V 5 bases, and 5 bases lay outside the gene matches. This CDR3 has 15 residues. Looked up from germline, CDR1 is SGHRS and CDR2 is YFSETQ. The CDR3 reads CASRPGQGLGNTIYF. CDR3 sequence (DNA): TGCGCCAGCAGACCGGGACAGGGGCTTGGAAACACCATATATTTT.

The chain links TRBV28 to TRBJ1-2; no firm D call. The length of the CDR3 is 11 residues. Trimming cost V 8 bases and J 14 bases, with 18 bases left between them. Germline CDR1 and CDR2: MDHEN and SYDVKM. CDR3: CASGPFRSRTF. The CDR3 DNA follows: TGTGCCAGCGGCCCTTTTCGGTCGAGGACCTTC.